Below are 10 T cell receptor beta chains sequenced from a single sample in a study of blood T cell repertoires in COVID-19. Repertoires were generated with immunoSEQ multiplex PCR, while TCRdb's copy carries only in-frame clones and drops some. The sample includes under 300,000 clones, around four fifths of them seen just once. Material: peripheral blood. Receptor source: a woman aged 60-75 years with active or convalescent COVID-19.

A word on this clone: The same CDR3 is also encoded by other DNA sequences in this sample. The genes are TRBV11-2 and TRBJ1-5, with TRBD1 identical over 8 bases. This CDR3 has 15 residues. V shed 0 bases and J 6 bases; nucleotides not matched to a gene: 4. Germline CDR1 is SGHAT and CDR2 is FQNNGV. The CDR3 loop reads CASSLEDRGSQPQHF. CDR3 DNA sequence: TGTGCCAGCAGCTTAGAAGACAGGGGCAGTCAGCCCCAGCATTTT.

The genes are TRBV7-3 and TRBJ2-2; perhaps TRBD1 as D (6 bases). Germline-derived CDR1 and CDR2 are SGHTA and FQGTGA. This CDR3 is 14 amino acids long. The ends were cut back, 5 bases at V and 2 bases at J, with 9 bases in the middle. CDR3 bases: TGTGCCAGCAGCGAGGGACAAAACACCGGGGAGCTGTTTTTT. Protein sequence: CASSEGQNTGELFF. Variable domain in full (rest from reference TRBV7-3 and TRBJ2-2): GAGVSQTPSNKVTEKGKYVELRCDPISGHTALYWYRQSLGQGPEFLIYFQGTGAADDSGLPNDRFFAVRPEGSVSTLKIQRTERGDSAVYLCASSEGQNTGELFFGEGSRLTVL.

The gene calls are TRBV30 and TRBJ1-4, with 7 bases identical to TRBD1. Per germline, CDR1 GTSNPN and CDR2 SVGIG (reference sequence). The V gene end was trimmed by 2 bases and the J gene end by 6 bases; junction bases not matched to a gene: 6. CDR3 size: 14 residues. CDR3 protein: CAWSLTGLDEKLFF. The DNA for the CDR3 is TGTGCCTGGAGTTTGACAGGGTTGGATGAAAAACTGTTTTTT.

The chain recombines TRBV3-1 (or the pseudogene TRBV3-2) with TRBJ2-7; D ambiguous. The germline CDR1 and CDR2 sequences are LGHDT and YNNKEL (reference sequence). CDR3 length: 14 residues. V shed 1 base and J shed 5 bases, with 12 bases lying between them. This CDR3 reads CASSQVGTTNEQYF. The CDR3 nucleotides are TGTGCCAGCAGCCAAGTGGGTACTACGAACGAGCAGTACTTC.

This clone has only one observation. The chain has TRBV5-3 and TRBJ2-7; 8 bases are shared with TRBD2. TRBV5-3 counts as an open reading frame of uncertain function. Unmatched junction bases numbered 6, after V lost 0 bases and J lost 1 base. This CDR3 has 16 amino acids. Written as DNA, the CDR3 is TGTGCCAGAAGCTTGGTCAGCGGGGGACCTTCCTACGAGCAGTACTTC. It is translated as CARSLVSGGPSYEQYF.

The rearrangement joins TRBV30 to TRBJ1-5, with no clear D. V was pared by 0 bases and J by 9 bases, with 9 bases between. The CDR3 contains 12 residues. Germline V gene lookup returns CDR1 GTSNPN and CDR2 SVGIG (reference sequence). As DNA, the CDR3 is TGTGCCTGGAGTGTCGAGGGCGCGCCCCAGCATTTT. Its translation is CAWSVEGAPQHF.

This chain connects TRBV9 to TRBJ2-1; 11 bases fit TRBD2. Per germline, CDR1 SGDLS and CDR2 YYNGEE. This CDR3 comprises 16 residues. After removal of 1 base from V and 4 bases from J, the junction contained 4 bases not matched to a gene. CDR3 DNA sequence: TGTGCCAGCAGCGTAAATCCTAGCGGGGGGTACAATGAGCAGTTCTTC. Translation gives CASSVNPSGGYNEQFF.

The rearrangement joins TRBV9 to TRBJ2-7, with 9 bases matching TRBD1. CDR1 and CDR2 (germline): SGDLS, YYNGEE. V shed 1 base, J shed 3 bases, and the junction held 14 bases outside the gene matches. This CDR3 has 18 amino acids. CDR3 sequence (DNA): TGTGCCAGCAGCGTACACCCTTGGGACGGGACAGGGAGCTACGAGCAGTACTTC. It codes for CASSVHPWDGTGSYEQYF.

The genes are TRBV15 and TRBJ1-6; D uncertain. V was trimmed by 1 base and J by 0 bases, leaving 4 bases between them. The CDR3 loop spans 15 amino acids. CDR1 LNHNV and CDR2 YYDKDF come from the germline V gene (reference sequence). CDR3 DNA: TGTGCCACCAGCAGAGCTAGCTCCTATAATTCACCCCTCCACTTT. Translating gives CATSRASSYNSPLHF.

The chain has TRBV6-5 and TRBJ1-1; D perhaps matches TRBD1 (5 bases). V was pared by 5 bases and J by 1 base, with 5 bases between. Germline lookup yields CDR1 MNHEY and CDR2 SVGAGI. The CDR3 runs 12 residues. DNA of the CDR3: TGTGCCAGCAGTCAGGGGAACACTGAAGCTTTCTTT. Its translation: CASSQGNTEAFF.